This T cell receptor beta chain was obtained from a study of blood T cells in healthy people across ages. Whole-study findings and limits: Age brought a roughly linear fall in TCR beta diversity measured per million T cells.

This CDR3 has 15 amino acids. Germline V lookup: CDR1 LGHDT, CDR2 YNNKEL (reference sequence). Germline trimming cut 6 bases from V and 3 bases from J; bases unmatched to any gene: 7. Next came a second PCR, run for roughly 6 to 11 cycles, which used a sample-barcoded 5' primer along with a J-beta primer mix. TCRdb analysed the 5' RACE reads with MiXCR anew, one entry per CDR3 protein. The table includes fewer than 700,000 distinct CDR3 sequences, around 41% detected once. The donors, healthy Caucasians from Russia, were aged roughly 6 to 90. Isolation of PBMCs gave at least 6.5 million cells per sample. This clonotype has ten or more counts. The antigen remains undetermined.

This receptor was obtained from a man older than 75 in good health. The chain employs TRBV3-1 and TRBJ2-7, with TRBD2 matching 11 bases. The sequenced sample consisted of blood. Here the CDR3 reads CASSPTSGDYYEQYF. Here the CDR3 DNA reads TGTGCCAGCAGTCCGACTAGCGGGGATTACTACGAGCAGTACTTC.